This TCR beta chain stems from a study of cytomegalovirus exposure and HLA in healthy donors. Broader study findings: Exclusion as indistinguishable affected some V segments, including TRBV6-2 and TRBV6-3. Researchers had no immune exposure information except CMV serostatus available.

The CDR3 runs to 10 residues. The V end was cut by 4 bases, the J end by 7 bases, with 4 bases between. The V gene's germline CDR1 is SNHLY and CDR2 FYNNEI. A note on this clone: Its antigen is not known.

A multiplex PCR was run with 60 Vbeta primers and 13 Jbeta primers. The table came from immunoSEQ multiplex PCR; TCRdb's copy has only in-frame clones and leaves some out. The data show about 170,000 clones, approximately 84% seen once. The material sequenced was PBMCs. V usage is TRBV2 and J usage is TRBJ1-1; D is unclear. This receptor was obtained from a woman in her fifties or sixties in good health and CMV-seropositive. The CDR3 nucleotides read TGTGCCAGCAGTGCCATTGAAGCTTTCTTT. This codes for CASSAIEAFF.